A single TCR beta chain is shown here with its context. First-strand cDNA relied on TRAV- and TRBV-specific primers spanning alpha and beta chains. Amplification of TCRs used a constant-region primer and V-primer adapter for around 18 PCR cycles. Each CDR3 protein is one row after TCRdb ran MiXCR on the reads. The sample carries roughly 39,000 distinct CDR3 sequences, less than 40% recorded once. Time point defined: before trial treatment. Advanced solid tumors lacking tumor-infiltrating lymphocytes characterized eligible patients. This specimen comes from a study of low-dose radiotherapy and immunotherapy resistance in tumors. Study as a whole: In Cohort 2, 1 Gy per fraction was delivered every two weeks, for a total of 13 Gy over 26 weeks. Patients took aspirin (300 mg orally, daily) for four cycles beginning at cycle 1 day 1.

V lost 0 bases to trimming and J lost 5 bases; unmatched junction nucleotides: 7. The CDR3 runs 14 residues. CDR1 is DFQATT, CDR2 SNEGSKA, per germline (reference sequence). The receptor was derived from a male donor with gallbladder cancer. The chain has TRBV20-1 and TRBJ2-7; 7 bases fit TRBD1. Sequences were derived from PBMCs, sampled before treatment. CDR3 residues: CSARDRDRVNEQYF. The CDR3 nucleotides read TGCAGTGCTAGAGATAGAGACAGGGTAAACGAGCAGTACTTC.